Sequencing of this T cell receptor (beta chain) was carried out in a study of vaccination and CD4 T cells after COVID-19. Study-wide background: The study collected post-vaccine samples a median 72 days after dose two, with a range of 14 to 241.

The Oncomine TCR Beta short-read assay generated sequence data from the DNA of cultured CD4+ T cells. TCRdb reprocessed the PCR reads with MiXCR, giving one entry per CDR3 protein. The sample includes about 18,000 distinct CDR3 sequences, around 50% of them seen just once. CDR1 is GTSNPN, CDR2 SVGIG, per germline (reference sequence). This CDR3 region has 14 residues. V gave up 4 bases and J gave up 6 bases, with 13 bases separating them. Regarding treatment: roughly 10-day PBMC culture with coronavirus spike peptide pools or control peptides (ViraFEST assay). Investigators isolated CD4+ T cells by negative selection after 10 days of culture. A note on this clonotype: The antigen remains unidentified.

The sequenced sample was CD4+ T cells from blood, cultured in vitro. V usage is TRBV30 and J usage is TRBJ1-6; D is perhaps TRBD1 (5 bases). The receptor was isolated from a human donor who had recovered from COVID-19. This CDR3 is CAWNFPGGNSPLHF. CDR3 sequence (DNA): TGTGCCTGGAATTTCCCCGGGGGTAATTCACCCCTCCACTTT.